A single TCR beta chain is shown here with its context. What it binds is unknown. 13 Jbeta primers and 60 Vbeta primers were used for the PCR. Profiled with immunoSEQ multiplex PCR; TCRdb holds only in-frame clones, not every one. The data show about 100,000 clones, approximately 68% seen once. This sample is part of a study of cytomegalovirus exposure and HLA in healthy donors. On the study more broadly: Caucasian-associated ancestry cluster membership applied to approximately 80% of around 400 genotyped donors. Findings and caveats of the study: Prior analysis indicated that the majority of TCR beta V segments exhibited productivity approximately 87% or approximately 30% of the time. V- and J-gene trimming in TCR beta was tied to a missense DCLRE1C variant by an analysis performed later.

This TCR came from a woman younger than 35 in good health and CMV-seropositive. Sample: PBMCs.

CDR3 sequence reads: CASRLGLGLAGDYEQYF. In nucleotides, the CDR3 is TGTGCAAGTCGCTTAGGCCTAGGACTAGCGGGAGACTACGAGCAGTACTTC. The chain has TRBV12-2 and TRBJ2-7; no DNA check was done on the table's D call, TRBD2. TRBV12-2 is designated a pseudogene. The CDR3 contains 17 residues.